The 17 T cell receptor beta chains below all came from one sample that was sequenced in a study of regulatory T cells in long-lasting Graves disease. This sample's time point: persistent/refractory GD, antithyroid drugs over 5 years with positive TRAb. Researchers made the TCR library from RNA that was extracted from PBMCs. Arm-PCR of CDR3 regions and iRepertoire HTBI primers were used to build TCR beta libraries. TCRdb fed the multiplex PCR reads into MiXCR, producing one record per CDR3 protein. This table holds about 340,000 distinct CDR3 sequences, about 20% found once. The sequenced sample was peripheral blood mononuclear cells (PBMCs), obtained when the disease was refractory, from a patient treated with antithyroid drugs. Receptor source: a female donor with Graves disease.

A word on this clonotype: A single base separates this from a much larger clone, so it may be a read error. The gene calls are TRBV11-2 and TRBJ2-5; tentatively, D is TRBD2 (5 bases). Germline CDR1 is SGHAT and CDR2 is FQNNGV. The V end lost 0 bases, the J end lost 9 bases, and 11 bases lay between the germline ends. The CDR3 consists of 13 residues. CDR3 nucleotides: TGTGCCAGCAGCTTAGAGAGCGGAAAGGCCCAGTACTTC. This encodes CASSLESGKAQYF. The variable domain in full, completed from reference TRBV11-2 and TRBJ2-5, reads EAGVAQSPRYKIIEKRQSVAFWCNPISGHATLYWYQQILGQGPKLLIQFQNNGVVDDSQLPKDRFSAERLKGVDSTLKIQPAKLEDSAVYLCASSLESGKAQYFGPGTRLLVL.

This clonotype has at least ten counts. The rearrangement links TRBV19 to TRBJ2-5, with 10 bases fitting TRBD2. CDR1 and CDR2 (germline): LNHDA, SQIVND (reference sequence). The CDR3 length is 13 residues. The V and J ends lost 5 bases and 5 bases, in that order; junction bases with no gene match: 2. CDR3 nucleotides: TGTGCCAGTAGTCAGCGGGGGGGCGAGACCCAGTACTTC. Translated: CASSQRGGETQYF.

This clonotype showed up many times. The gene calls are TRBV12-3 or TRBV12-4 and TRBJ2-2, with D hard to call. The V end lost 3 bases, the J end lost 1 base, and 15 bases lay between the germline ends. This CDR3 spans 17 amino acids. CDR3 bases: TGTGCCAGCAGTTTTAGTCAGATATCGATGAACACCGGGGAGCTGTTTTTT. This encodes CASSFSQISMNTGELFF.

There are many counts of this clonotype. V usage is TRBV27 and J usage is TRBJ2-7; weak D call: TRBD1 (5 bases). The germline V gene has CDR1 MNHEY and CDR2 SMNVEV (reference sequence). V lost 5 bases, J lost 3 bases, and 11 bases lay in between. CDR3 length equals 13 residues. This CDR3 is CASSQRGSYEQYF. In nucleotides, the CDR3 is TGTGCCAGCAGTCAAAGGGGTAGCTACGAGCAGTACTTC.

The rearrangement links TRBV9 to TRBJ2-2, with unresolved D. Germline lookup yields CDR1 SGDLS and CDR2 YYNGEE. The CDR3 is 14 amino acids. The ends were cut back, 1 base at V and 3 bases at J, with 7 bases in the middle. The CDR3 loop reads CASSVSLDTGELFF. DNA for the CDR3: TGTGCCAGCAGCGTATCTCTCGACACCGGGGAGCTGTTTTTT.

In this sample, this clonotype turned up many times. The V call is TRBV6-1, the J call TRBJ2-6; the match to TRBD1 covers 10 bases. CDR3 size: 18 residues. CDR1 is MNHNS, CDR2 SASEGT, per germline. V lost 6 bases and J lost 2; bases outside the gene matches: 10. The CDR3 protein is CASRLRDRGRTGANVLTF. The CDR3 region has the DNA TGTGCCAGCAGACTCCGGGACAGGGGAAGGACTGGGGCCAACGTCCTGACTTTC.

In this sample, this clonotype turned up many times. This chain joins TRBV27 and TRBJ2-7; D unclear. Germline V lookup: CDR1 MNHEY, CDR2 SMNVEV (reference sequence). The CDR3 covers 14 residues. The germline V and J ends were trimmed by 2 bases and 0 bases, with 8 bases remaining between them. The CDR3 DNA follows: TGTGCCAGCAGTTTAGAGGTTGTCTCCTACGAGCAGTACTTC. Amino acid sequence: CASSLEVVSYEQYF.

This clonotype was seen more than once but under ten times. This sequence joins TRBV27 and TRBJ1-2; D gene unclear. Germline V gene sequence: CDR1 MNHEY, CDR2 SMNVEV (reference sequence). The CDR3 is 15 amino acids. V shed 5 bases and J shed 2 bases, with 15 bases lying between them. CDR3 residues: CASSTRVSDNYGYTF. CDR3 nucleotide sequence: TGTGCCAGCAGTACCAGAGTATCGGACAACTATGGCTACACCTTC.

This clonotype was seen at least ten times. The genes are TRBV28 and TRBJ2-7; TRBD1 might be the D (7 bases). The germline gives CDR1 MDHEN, CDR2 SYDVKM. The CDR3 totals 11 residues. The V gene lost 7 bases and the J gene lost 12 bases, with 16 bases spanning the gap. The CDR3 DNA reads as TGTGCCAGCAAGTTAACAGGGGAGGCGTACTTC. Translated: CASKLTGEAYF.

Ten or more counts support this clonotype. V is TRBV7-6 and J is TRBJ2-7; possibly TRBD1 or TRBD2 for D (6 bases each). Trimming stripped 1 base from V and 6 bases from J, with 10 bases between. The CDR3 consists of 13 residues. CDR1 and CDR2 from the germline V gene are SGHVS and FNYEAQ. In DNA, the CDR3 is TGTGCCAGCAGCTTAGAACAGGGAGGCGAGCAGTACTTC. Residues: CASSLEQGGEQYF.

This clonotype has a count of ten or more. This sequence joins TRBV10-3 and TRBJ1-4, with D possibly being TRBD1 (5 bases). This CDR3 has 11 amino acids. Germline V CDR1 and CDR2: ENHRY, SYGVKD. The V and J ends lost 7 bases and 8 bases respectively, with 8 bases between them. The CDR3 reads CAIKGSEKLFF. The CDR3 nucleotides are TGTGCCATCAAGGGGAGCGAAAAACTGTTTTTT.

This clonotype occurred many times. This chain joins TRBV9 and TRBJ2-7; 10 nucleotides line up with TRBD1. From germline, CDR1 is SGDLS and CDR2 YYNGEE. The CDR3 has 15 amino acids. With V trimmed by 0 bases and J by 4 bases, 4 bases remained unmatched. CDR3 region: CASSVEGTGDYEQYF. In DNA form, the CDR3 reads TGTGCCAGCAGCGTAGAAGGGACAGGGGATTACGAGCAGTACTTC.

In its sample, this clonotype was seen many times. The V call is TRBV18, the J call TRBJ2-5; D not resolved. Trimming took off 5 bases at V and 5 bases at J, with 9 bases between the two ends. The CDR3 totals 12 residues. In germline, CDR1 is KGHSH, CDR2 LQKENI. The CDR3 loop is CASSDVHETQYF. DNA of the CDR3: TGTGCCAGCTCAGATGTCCACGAGACCCAGTACTTC.

This clonotype came up many times. V and J are TRBV27 and TRBJ1-2, with no clear D. Trimming shortened V by 5 bases and J by 4 bases, and 14 bases separated the two germline ends. This CDR3 region has 14 residues. Germline V CDR1 and CDR2: MNHEY, SMNVEV (reference sequence). The CDR3 spells CASSPMDSFYGYTF. The CDR3 region has the DNA TGTGCCAGCAGTCCGATGGACTCGTTCTATGGCTACACCTTC.

This clonotype occurred many times. CDR3 DNA sequence: TGTGCCAGCTCACCCATGGGGACGGATGAAGCTTTCTTT. It codes for CASSPMGTDEAFF. The V call is TRBV18, the J call TRBJ1-1; tentative D call: TRBD1 (5 bases). CDR1 and CDR2 (germline): KGHSH, LQKENI. The V and J ends lost 3 bases and 7 bases respectively, with 12 bases between them. This CDR3 has 13 amino acids.

The sample holds many counts of this clonotype. The J gene is TRBJ1-2, the V gene TRBV10-3; 10 nucleotides agree with TRBD1. V was clipped by 2 bases and J by 8 bases; unmatched bases: 8. Germline V gene data show CDR1 as ENHRY and CDR2 as SYGVKD. The CDR3 extends over 15 amino acids. The CDR3 sequence: CAISERGDRGSGYTF. The CDR3 region has the DNA TGTGCCATCAGTGAGAGGGGGGACAGGGGTTCCGGCTACACCTTC.

The table lists this clonotype with a few counts. The V gene is TRBV12-3 or TRBV12-4, the J gene TRBJ2-2; D tentatively fits TRBD1 or TRBD2 (6 bases each). There are 15 residues in the CDR3. The germline V and J ends were trimmed by 8 bases and 5 bases, with 18 bases remaining between them. The CDR3 region is CASAQRGGGTGELFF. The CDR3, as DNA: TGTGCCAGCGCTCAGAGAGGAGGGGGAACCGGGGAGCTGTTTTTT.